The clone carrying this T cell receptor beta chain has just a few counts. Its matching antigen is unknown. Source study methods: Samples ranged from roughly 20,000 to 750,000 TCRs, with a median of around 100,000. Each CDR3 protein is one row after TCRdb ran MiXCR on the RACE reads. The V and J calls here are based on TCRdb, not the publication. Seen here are about 120,000 distinct CDR3 sequences, around 10% observed once, and the top ten hold roughly 2.3%. This sample is drawn from a study of human T cells and chemical hapten exposure. Study-wide context: The sensitizer, 2% DPC, was used on roughly 2 cm by roughly 2 cm of upper inner arm skin. Per-sample TCR yields varied mainly from small pooled library volume differences.

Study-level findings and limits: Expanded TCRs were compared with controls, and the expanded TCRs formed significantly more large CDR3 similarity clusters.

The sample's time point: patch test 3, about 24 weeks after DPC sensitization. The treatment here: therapeutic diphenylcyclopropenone sensitization with weekly scalp DPC. This CDR3 spans 14 amino acids. Germline assignment: CDR1 SGDLS and CDR2 YYNGEE. Losses at the gene ends were 2 bases for V and 2 bases for J; bases not matched to a gene: 3. This chain joins TRBV9 and TRBJ2-5; 7 bases map to TRBD2. This sample comprised whole blood, obtained in connection with sensitization to the hapten diphenylcyclopropenone (DPC). The sequence was collected from a woman aged 50 to 60 with alopecia areata. Some clones in this sample may be carry-over from other donors' samples. The CDR3 here is CASSVGGGQETQYF. The CDR3 DNA follows: TGTGCCAGCAGCGTTGGGGGGGGGCAAGAGACCCAGTACTTC.